Below are 21 T cell receptor beta chains sequenced from a single sample in a study of T cell responses to AZD1222 COVID-19 vaccine. Produced via immunoSEQ multiplex PCR; TCRdb's table is partial and in-frame only. The sample records roughly 160,000 clones, 85% to 95% being singletons. Sample: peripheral blood, taken on day 0 of AZD1222 vaccination. The source of these receptors is an adult in good health.

This sequence joins TRBV4-2 and TRBJ2-3; a weak D match, TRBD2 (5 bases). The V gene lost 5 bases and the J gene lost 2 bases, with 17 bases spanning the gap. The germline V gene has CDR1 LGHNA and CDR2 YNFKEQ. The CDR3 runs 16 residues. The CDR3 DNA reads TGTGCCAGCAGCGAGGAGCGGTGGGGTGACACAGATACGCAGTATTTT. It is translated as CASSEERWGDTDTQYF.

The V gene is TRBV7-8, the J gene TRBJ1-5; maybe TRBD1 (5 bases). Germline-derived CDR1 and CDR2 are SGHVS and FQNEAQ. The CDR3 length is 15 residues. V lost 1 base to trimming and J lost 4 bases, with 11 bases between them. The CDR3 bases are TGTGCCAGCAGCTTAGAGCCGGGGCCTAATCAGCCCCAGCATTTT. This gives the protein CASSLEPGPNQPQHF.

This clone was counted only a few times. This chain connects TRBV4-1 to TRBJ1-3; D gene unclear. Germline V CDR1 and CDR2: MGHRA, YSYEKL. Trimming shortened V by 2 bases and J by 7 bases, and 12 bases separated the two germline ends. The CDR3 contains 14 residues. The CDR3 coding sequence is TGCGCCAGCAGCCAACCCTGGGAGGAGAACACCATATATTTT. Protein sequence: CASSQPWEENTIYF.

V is TRBV28 and J is TRBJ2-2; TRBD1 aligns across 10 bases. With 2 bases clipped from V and 7 bases from J, the junction kept 16 bases outside the gene matches. The CDR3 covers 19 residues. Germline V gene sequence: CDR1 MDHEN, CDR2 SYDVKM. The CDR3: CASSLLLDRGVPGDGELFF. DNA of the CDR3: TGTGCCAGCAGTTTACTATTGGACAGGGGGGTGCCAGGGGACGGGGAGCTGTTTTTT.

CDR3 amino acids: CASSYGSSPYGYTF. The CDR3 DNA reads as TGTGCCAGCAGTTATGGCTCTTCCCCCTATGGCTACACCTTC. The chain joins TRBV6-6 to TRBJ1-2; D remains unclear. Looked up from germline, CDR1 is MNHNY and CDR2 is SVGAGI (reference sequence). This CDR3 is 14 amino acids long. With 3 bases removed from V and 4 bases from J, the gap between germline ends came to 12 bases.

The rearrangement joins TRBV5-5 to TRBJ2-1, with 7 bases that match TRBD2. There are 14 residues in the CDR3. CDR1 is SGHKS, CDR2 YYEKEE, per germline (reference sequence). Unmatched junction bases numbered 7, after V lost 7 bases and J lost 3 bases. CDR3 protein: CASYRRGSYNEQFF. In DNA form, the CDR3 reads TGTGCCAGCTACCGACGCGGGAGCTACAATGAGCAGTTCTTC.

The V call is TRBV18, the J call TRBJ2-1; D unresolved. V was pared by 3 bases and J by 1 base, with 10 bases between. The CDR3 extends over 15 amino acids. Germline lookup yields CDR1 KGHSH and CDR2 LQKENI. The CDR3 loop reads CASSPGWESYNEQFF. As DNA, the CDR3 is TGTGCCAGCTCACCCGGGTGGGAATCCTACAATGAGCAGTTCTTC.

This rearrangement joins TRBV30 to TRBJ2-2; TRBD1 aligns across 7 bases. V shed 1 base, J shed 4 bases, and the junction held 3 bases outside the gene matches. This CDR3 spans 14 amino acids. Germline V gives CDR1 GTSNPN, CDR2 SVGIG (reference sequence). CDR3 coding DNA: TGTGCCTGGAGTGCCAACAGGGGCACCGGGGAGCTGTTTTTT. As protein: CAWSANRGTGELFF.

V usage is TRBV14 and J usage is TRBJ2-7; D tentatively reads TRBD1 or TRBD2 (6 bases each). The CDR3 runs to 13 residues. Per the germline V gene, CDR1 is SGHDN and CDR2 is FVKESK. Trimming stripped 3 bases from V and 5 bases from J, with 11 bases between. The CDR3 bases are TGTGCCAGCAGCCACTGGGGGGCAGACGAGCAGTACTTC. Amino acid sequence: CASSHWGADEQYF.

The J gene is TRBJ2-1, the V gene TRBV7-6, with 8 bases lining up with TRBD2. Trimming cost V 2 bases and J 9 bases; bases outside gene matches: 3. Germline CDR1 reads SGHVS; CDR2 reads FNYEAQ. The CDR3 consists of 13 residues. CDR3 loop: CASSLRLAGEQFF. DNA of the CDR3: TGTGCCAGCAGCTTACGTCTAGCGGGTGAGCAGTTCTTC.

The rearrangement uses TRBV7-2 and TRBJ1-6; D possibly corresponds to TRBD1 (5 bases). This CDR3 spans 14 amino acids. V lost 2 bases to trimming and J lost 9 bases, with 11 bases between them. Germline V lookup: CDR1 SGHTA, CDR2 FQGNSA. CDR3 nucleotides: TGTGCCAGCAGCTTAACTGGGGACGGTTCACCCCTCCACTTT. This translates into CASSLTGDGSPLHF.

The V call is TRBV19, the J call TRBJ2-3, with 7 bases lining up with TRBD1. This CDR3 region has 15 residues. Germline assignment: CDR1 LNHDA and CDR2 SQIVND (reference sequence). With V trimmed by 1 base and J by 6 bases, 7 bases remained unmatched. The CDR3 loop is CASSIVHRGVDTQYF. The CDR3, as DNA: TGTGCCAGTAGTATAGTGCACAGGGGAGTCGATACGCAGTATTTT.

The chain couples TRBV5-1 to TRBJ1-4; D might be TRBD1 (6 bases). Trimming took 2 bases from V and 5 from J, leaving 19 bases between them. CDR1 is SGHRS, CDR2 YFSETQ, per germline. The length of the CDR3 is 17 residues. The CDR3 nucleotides are TGCGCCAGCAGCTTTTTGGGCGGTTCGGGGGCGAATGAAAAACTGTTTTTT. Encoded protein: CASSFLGGSGANEKLFF.

The count of this clone is one. The chain is built from TRBV3-1 (or the pseudogene TRBV3-2) and TRBJ1-1; no definite D call. Trimming removed 4 bases from V and 4 bases from J, with 10 bases in between. The CDR3 is 13 amino acids. CDR1 and CDR2 (germline): LGHDT, YNNKEL (reference sequence). The DNA for the CDR3 is TGTGCCAGCAGCCCCGCTGGGTTCACTGAAGCTTTCTTT. Its protein is CASSPAGFTEAFF.

The chain combines TRBV15 with TRBJ1-4, with unresolved D. Trimming took off 0 bases at V and 1 base at J, with 3 bases between the two ends. Germline-derived CDR1 and CDR2 are LNHNV and YYDKDF (reference sequence). The length of the CDR3 is 14 residues. In DNA, the CDR3 is TGTGCCACCAGCAGAGATGTAACTAATGAAAAACTGTTTTTT. This sequence encodes CATSRDVTNEKLFF. The full variable domain, rest sourced from reference TRBV15 and TRBJ1-4, is DAMVIQNPRYQVTQFGKPVTLSCSQTLNHNVMYWYQQKSSQAPKLLFHYYDKDFNNEADTPDNFQSRRPNTSFCFLDIRSPGLGDTAMYLCATSRDVTNEKLFFGSGTQLSVL.

The J gene is TRBJ2-4, the V gene TRBV5-1; D unclear. Trimming stripped 0 bases from V and 4 bases from J, with 8 bases between. Germline CDR1 and CDR2: SGHRS and YFSETQ. The CDR3 is made up of 14 amino acids. Here the CDR3 reads CASSLADAKNIQYF. CDR3 nucleotides: TGCGCCAGCAGCTTGGCCGATGCGAAAAACATTCAGTACTTC. The full variable domain, rest sourced from reference TRBV5-1 and TRBJ2-4, is KAGVTQTPRYLIKTRGQQVTLSCSPISGHRSVSWYQQTPGQGLQFLFEYFSETQRNKGNFPGRFSGRQFSNSRSEMNVSTLELGDSALYLCASSLADAKNIQYFGAGTRLSVL.

This clone has just one count. The rearrangement joins TRBV4-1 to TRBJ2-5; maybe TRBD1 (5 bases). The CDR3 is made up of 15 amino acids. Germline lookup yields CDR1 MGHRA and CDR2 YSYEKL. V shed 4 bases and J shed 3 bases, with 15 bases lying between them. The CDR3 coding sequence is TGCGCCAGCAGCCCGAACAGGCCCCTTAAAGAGACCCAGTACTTC. Translated: CASSPNRPLKETQYF.

This chain uses TRBV5-4 with TRBJ1-3, with no clear D. The CDR3 totals 16 residues. V was trimmed by 0 bases and J by 0 bases, leaving 10 bases between them. CDR1 and CDR2 (germline): SGHNT, YYREEE (reference sequence). This CDR3 reads CASSLGTSSSGNTIYF. DNA of the CDR3: TGTGCCAGCAGCTTGGGGACGTCGAGCTCTGGAAACACCATATATTTT.

This chain joins TRBV27 and TRBJ2-1; D assignment may be TRBD1 or TRBD2 (6 bases each). The CDR3 contains 15 residues. Germline CDR1 reads MNHEY; CDR2 reads SMNVEV (reference sequence). Trimming shortened V by 10 bases and J by 8 bases, and 24 bases separated the two germline ends. For the CDR3, the DNA is TGTGCCAACGGGCGGCGTGCGACAGGAGGGGATGAGCAGTTCTTC. Amino acid sequence: CANGRRATGGDEQFF.

The chain combines TRBV6-5 with TRBJ1-6; TRBD1 is a possible D gene (6 bases). This CDR3 is 16 amino acids long. The germline V gene has CDR1 MNHEY and CDR2 SVGAGI. V was trimmed by 4 bases and J by 2 bases, leaving 12 bases between them. The CDR3 DNA reads TGTGCCAGCAGTTCTGAGGACAGCCCCTATAATTCACCCCTCCACTTT. Translation gives CASSSEDSPYNSPLHF.

The chain links TRBV2 to TRBJ1-5; the D gene is possibly TRBD1 (5 bases). The CDR3 runs to 14 residues. The V end lost 3 bases, the J end lost 7 bases, and 13 bases lay between the germline ends. The germline gives CDR1 SNHLY, CDR2 FYNNEI. CDR3 protein: CASSDSGGVQPQHF. As DNA, the CDR3 is TGTGCCAGCAGTGATAGTGGGGGGGTCCAGCCCCAGCATTTT.